These T cell receptor beta chains were read from a single sample in a study of CD8+CD57+ T cells in acquired aplastic anemia. TCRdb recomputed calls from the reads with MiXCR, one row per CDR3 protein. The table includes 180,000 or so distinct CDR3 sequences, less than 60% detected once. Sequencing was carried out using sorted CD4+, CD8+, or CD8+CD57+ T cells (not recorded which) from PBMCs. The receptors here all came from a human donor with aplastic anemia. Each CDR3 is given with its conserved first and last residue. The order of the fields is V gene, D gene, clone size, J gene, CDR3 DNA, CDR3 protein. The D gene is left open where the match is weak. For some rows the clone size is stated as once, few or many, or as a class when expanded; others skip it.

TRBV29-1,TRBD2,many,TRBJ2-7,TGCAGCGTTGAAGATCGGGCTAGCGGTATAACCGAGCAGTACTTC,CSVEDRASGITEQYF
TRBV2,-,few,TRBJ2-5,TGTGCCAGCGAATCGGACGAAGAGACCCAGTACTTC,CASESDEETQYF
TRBV7-2,-,many,TRBJ2-7,TGTGCCAGCAGCTTAGCGGGCGGGTCTCTCAACGAGCAGTACTTC,CASSLAGGSLNEQYF
TRBV10-3,-,-,TRBJ1-6,TGTGCCATCAGAGCTGGGGCATGGGATAATTCACCCCTCCACTTT,CAIRAGAWDNSPLHF
TRBV5-1,-,many,TRBJ1-1,TGCGCCAGCAGTTTTTCGGTGGGGAAAAACACTGAAGCTTTCTTT,CASSFSVGKNTEAFF
TRBV6-2/TRBV6-3,TRBD2,-,TRBJ2-3,TGTGCCAGCAGTTACTCCCCTTCGGGGACTAGCGGGGGGGATGTCACAGATACGCAGTATTTT,CASSYSPSGTSGGDVTDTQYF
TRBV10-3,TRBD2,-,TRBJ2-7,TGTGCCATCAGTGCGCGGGAGGGCTTCGAAGAGCAGTACTTC,CAISAREGFEEQYF
TRBV7-2,-,many,TRBJ1-2,TGTGCCAGCAGCTTCCAGCCAGAAGGTAGCTATGGCTACACCTTC,CASSFQPEGSYGYTF
TRBV5-5,-,-,TRBJ2-3,TGTGCCAGCAGCTTGGTAACGGGAGGCACAGATACGCAGTATTTT,CASSLVTGGTDTQYF
TRBV20-1,-,-,TRBJ2-5,TGCAGTGCTAGAGATTACCGGGGGGCCCTCCAAGAGACCCAGTACTTC,CSARDYRGALQETQYF
TRBV5-1,TRBD1,many,TRBJ2-7,TGCGCCAGCAGCCCGGACGGGACAGCTACCTACGAGCAGTACTTC,CASSPDGTATYEQYF
TRBV27,-,-,TRBJ1-3,TGTGCCAGCACGCTATGGAGGGAAGGCACTGGAAACACCATATATTTT,CASTLWREGTGNTIYF
TRBV5-1,-,-,TRBJ2-7,TGCGCCAGCAGCTTGTGGCAGGGAAGGGAGCAGTACTTC,CASSLWQGREQYF
TRBV11-2,TRBD1,many,TRBJ2-2,TGTGCCAGCAGCCCGTTGGGTGGGACAGGGTGGCGGATGAACACCGGGGAGCTGTTTTTT,CASSPLGGTGWRMNTGELFF
TRBV4-1,TRBD2,-,TRBJ2-3,TGCGCCAGCAGCCAAGAATGGCGGAAGCGGGAGAGATCAAATACGCAGTATTTT,CASSQEWRKRERSNTQYF
TRBV12-3/TRBV12-4,TRBD2,many,TRBJ2-3,TGTGCCAGCAACCCAGCGGGAGGGAATACGCAGTATTTT,CASNPAGGNTQYF
TRBV15,-,many,TRBJ1-4,TGTGCCACCAGCAGAGATTTGGCAGCAAATGAAAAACTGTTTTTT,CATSRDLAANEKLFF
TRBV7-8,-,many,TRBJ2-2,TGTGCCAGCAAGGAACCTAACACCGGGGAGCTGTTTTTT,CASKEPNTGELFF
TRBV5-5,TRBD1,many,TRBJ1-1,TGTGCCAGCAGCGGCGGAGGGGGCGTGGTAGGCGCTGAAGCTTTCTTT,CASSGGGGVVGAEAFF
TRBV2,-,-,TRBJ1-5,TGTGCCAGCAGTGACACTCCCTACAGGGAACATTTT,CASSDTPYREHF
TRBV12-3/TRBV12-4,-,-,TRBJ1-4,TGTGCCAGCAGTTTAGATACAGGACAGCTGTTTTTT,CASSLDTGQLFF
TRBV2,TRBD1,-,TRBJ1-6,TGTGCCAGCAGTCTAGCCGGGACAGGGCCACCCCTCCACTTT,CASSLAGTGPPLHF
TRBV4-1,-,many,TRBJ2-7,TGCGCCAGCAGCCACATACAGGGTGTCTACGAGCAGTACTTC,CASSHIQGVYEQYF
TRBV12-5,-,many,TRBJ1-4,TGTGCTAGTGGTTTAGGACTCGGAGGCAATGAAAAACTGTTTTTT,CASGLGLGGNEKLFF
TRBV7-8,TRBD1,-,TRBJ2-4,TGTGCCAGCAGCTTAGCTGGGACAGAAAACATTCAGTACTTC,CASSLAGTENIQYF
TRBV10-1,TRBD1,-,TRBJ1-5,TGCGCCCGGGAACGGGACAGCTCCTATCAGCCCCAGCATTTT,CARERDSSYQPQHF
TRBV3-1,TRBD1,many,TRBJ2-2,TGTGCCAGCCTACTACTGGGACAGGGAACCGGGGAGCTGTTTTTT,CASLLLGQGTGELFF
TRBV29-1,TRBD1,many,TRBJ2-2,TGCAGCGCCGAGGGACAGGGACCCACCGGGGAGCTGTTTTTT,CSAEGQGPTGELFF
TRBV5-5,-,-,TRBJ2-5,TGTGCCAGCAGCACCACAGGTACCCAGTACTTC,CASSTTGTQYF
TRBV4-2,TRBD2,-,TRBJ2-3,TGTGCCAGCAGCGCTAGCGGGGGGGCCTTGGCAGATACGCAGTATTTT,CASSASGGALADTQYF
TRBV27,TRBD1,-,TRBJ2-3,TGTGCCAGCAGTTCGCAGGGACAGGGGGCCATTGATACGCAGTATTTT,CASSSQGQGAIDTQYF
TRBV19,-,many,TRBJ2-3,TGTGCCAGTAGTATACCGGGGACAGATACGCAGTATTTT,CASSIPGTDTQYF
TRBV20-1,TRBD2,-,TRBJ2-1,TGCAGTGCTAGAGATCGGGGGGACAATGAGCAGTTCTTC,CSARDRGDNEQFF
TRBV19,-,-,TRBJ1-4,TGTGCCGCAACTTCCGGTGGGGTTCGGGAAAAACTGTTTTTT,CAATSGGVREKLFF
TRBV12-5,-,-,TRBJ2-5,TGTGCTAGTGGTTTGGTGGAGCCCCAGTACTTC,CASGLVEPQYF
TRBV19,-,-,TRBJ1-5,TGTGCCAGTACCTATGATTATAATCAGCCCCAGCATTTT,CASTYDYNQPQHF
TRBV19,TRBD2,many,TRBJ2-2,TGTGCCAGTAGTATAACCGGGACTAGCGGGGGGAGGAACACCGGGGAGCTGTTTTTT,CASSITGTSGGRNTGELFF
TRBV25-1,-,-,TRBJ2-7,TGTGCCAGCAGTGAATCTGTCTCCGAGCAGTACTTC,CASSESVSEQYF
TRBV5-6,TRBD2,many,TRBJ2-7,TGTGCCAGCAGTGTGGGACTAGCTCTCTCCGAGCAGTACTTC,CASSVGLALSEQYF
TRBV2,-,few,TRBJ1-4,TGTGCCAGCAGTGTTTCCGGGGTTAATGAAAAACTGTTTTTT,CASSVSGVNEKLFF